The next 8 T cell receptor beta chains were all read from a single sample in a study of T cells in Graves' hyperthyroidism and ophthalmopathy. Amplification of TCR beta CDR3 regions used RNA as the template. HTBI primers were used for first-round RT-PCR of the TCR CDR3. MiXCR was run by TCRdb on the multiplex PCR reads, yielding one entry per CDR3 protein. The sample yields approximately 520,000 distinct CDR3 sequences, roughly 20% seen once. The source material was blood. These receptors all come from a man aged 18 to 30 with Graves' hyperthyroidism.

A word on this clonotype: Since the CDR3 does not end with the conserved phenylalanine or tryptophan, this likely comes from a read error. The genes are TRBV29-1 and TRBJ1-3, with a weak D call TRBD1 (6 bases). Trimming left V 7 bases short and J 4 bases short, with 17 bases between. CDR1 is SQVTM, CDR2 ANQGSEA, per germline. The CDR3 loop spans 14 amino acids. The CDR3 region has the DNA TGCAGCGCCAGACGACAGGAACAAGGAAACACCATATATTTG. Protein: CSARRQEQGNTIYL.

This clonotype occurred many times. V usage is TRBV29-1 and J usage is TRBJ2-7; D is unclear. CDR1 is SQVTM and CDR2 is ANQGSEA in the germline V gene. The CDR3 is 11 amino acids. V lost 2 bases and J 3 bases, leaving 5 bases between the germline ends. The chain's CDR3 is CSVEIYYEQYF. CDR3 coding DNA: TGCAGCGTTGAAATCTACTACGAGCAGTACTTC.

There are many counts of this clonotype. This sequence joins TRBV6-5 and TRBJ1-1; a possible D gene is TRBD1 (5 bases). Trimming left V 0 bases short and J 1 base short, with 12 bases between. CDR1 and CDR2 (germline): MNHEY, SVGAGI. This CDR3 is built from 16 residues. In nucleotides, the CDR3 is TGTGCCAGCAGTTACTCCTCCGGGGCCCCGAACACTGAAGCTTTCTTT. It translates to CASSYSSGAPNTEAFF.

This clonotype has a count of ten or more. The chain has TRBV28 and TRBJ2-5; 7 nucleotides line up with TRBD1. V shed 2 bases, J shed 4 bases, and the junction held 4 bases outside the gene matches. From germline, CDR1 is MDHEN and CDR2 SYDVKM. The CDR3 spans 14 residues. CDR3 residues: CASSLDRVIETQYF. The DNA of the CDR3 is TGTGCCAGCAGTTTAGACAGGGTTATAGAGACCCAGTACTTC.

This clonotype showed up many times. The J gene is TRBJ1-2, the V gene TRBV2, with D unclear. The CDR3 has 15 amino acids. Germline values: CDR1 SNHLY, CDR2 FYNNEI. Trimming removed 6 bases from V and 2 bases from J, with 16 bases in between. CDR3 coding DNA: TGTGCCAGCAGCTCCGACGGACTACCCAACTATGGCTACACCTTC. It specifies CASSSDGLPNYGYTF.

Concerning this clonotype: This could be a read error, since a much larger clone is one nucleotide away. The V gene is TRBV18, the J gene TRBJ2-7, with D hard to call. From germline, CDR1 is KGHSH and CDR2 LQKENI. Trimming removed 8 bases from V and 0 bases from J, with 8 bases in between. The CDR3 contains 12 residues. The DNA for the CDR3 is TGTGCCAGCCCATGGAGCTCCTACGAGCAGTACTTC. This translates into CASPWSSYEQYF.

There are a few counts of this clonotype. This chain uses TRBV5-1 with TRBJ1-5, with D possibly being TRBD1 (6 bases). The germline V and J ends were trimmed by 3 bases and 1 base, with 11 bases remaining between them. The CDR3 is made up of 15 amino acids. Germline lookup yields CDR1 SGHRS and CDR2 YFSETQ. CDR3 amino acids: CASSWTTGSNQPQHF. DNA of the CDR3: TGCGCCAGCAGCTGGACCACAGGGAGCAATCAGCCCCAGCATTTT.

This clonotype was observed many times. The J gene is TRBJ2-7, the V gene TRBV20-1; D unresolved. V lost 0 bases and J 4 bases, leaving 16 bases between the germline ends. The V gene's germline CDR1 is DFQATT and CDR2 SNEGSKA (reference sequence). There are 15 residues in the CDR3. DNA for the CDR3: TGCAGTGCTAGAGATGACTTGGTTCTGATTTACGAGCAGTACTTC. Translation: CSARDDLVLIYEQYF.